The 10 T cell receptor beta chains listed next were all sequenced from one sample in a study of graft-versus-host responses after intestinal transplantation. Profiled with immunoSEQ multiplex PCR; TCRdb holds only in-frame clones, not every one. The data hold 13,000 to 15,000 clones, with 30% to 40% observed a single time. Irradiated, violet-dye-labeled stimulators (around 200,000) were plated alongside around 200,000 CFSE-labeled responders. This material consisted of alloreactive CD8+ T cells from a mixed lymphocyte reaction culture, taken before intestinal transplant. Subset: CFSE-low proliferating T cells sorted from approximately 6-day pre-transplant mixed lymphocyte reaction (GvH or HvG direction). The receptors stem from a human patient who received an intestinal transplant.

In this sample, this clone turned up a few times. The rearrangement uses TRBV6-5 and TRBJ1-6; D gene ambiguous. CDR3 length: 15 residues. V lost 6 bases and J 3 bases, leaving 12 bases between the germline ends. Germline CDR1 is MNHEY and CDR2 is SVGAGI. The CDR3 DNA sequence: TGTGCCAGCAGCCAGACACGGATCTATAATTCACCCCTCCACTTT. Translated: CASSQTRIYNSPLHF.

This clone has a handful of counts. The chain employs TRBV7-9 and TRBJ2-1; D ambiguous. Germline lookup yields CDR1 SEHNR and CDR2 FQNEAQ (reference sequence). This CDR3 has 14 residues. V lost 8 bases and J 8 bases, leaving 19 bases between the germline ends. CDR3 in amino acids: CASVSTRDNDEQFF. The CDR3 nucleotides are TGTGCCAGCGTCAGTACTCGAGATAACGATGAGCAGTTCTTC.

The chain carries TRBV6-1 and TRBJ2-6; no reliable D call. Germline CDR1 is MNHNS and CDR2 is SASEGT. Trimming left V 4 bases short and J 3 bases short, with 16 bases between. The CDR3 runs 17 residues. CDR3 residues: CASSGLLLTYGANVLTF. CDR3 DNA: TGTGCCAGCAGTGGACTCCTATTGACTTATGGGGCCAACGTCCTGACTTTC.

V usage is TRBV4-1 and J usage is TRBJ2-2; D gene unclear. Between the trimmed V and J ends, which lost 1 base and 9 bases, there was a span of 9 bases. Germline CDR1 reads MGHRA; CDR2 reads YSYEKL. The CDR3 is 13 amino acids. The chain's CDR3 is CASSQALRWELFF. In DNA, the CDR3 is TGCGCCAGCAGCCAAGCTTTGAGGTGGGAGCTGTTTTTT.

The table lists this clone with a few counts. This rearrangement joins TRBV7-8 to TRBJ1-2; 10 bases map to TRBD1. Trimming took 2 bases from V and 10 from J; bases not matched to a gene: 13. Germline lookup yields CDR1 SGHVS and CDR2 FQNEAQ. This CDR3 region has 16 residues. The CDR3 DNA sequence: TGTGCCAGCAGCTTAACCGGGACAGGGGAGGCCGGGATCTACACCTTC. It translates to CASSLTGTGEAGIYTF.

The chain carries TRBV5-6 and TRBJ1-6; D might be TRBD1 (5 bases). The V gene lost 4 bases and the J gene lost 6 bases, with 20 bases spanning the gap. The CDR3 is 17 amino acids. From germline, CDR1 is SGHDT and CDR2 YYEEEE. The CDR3 protein is CASSAPTVLGVNSPLHF. For the CDR3, the DNA is TGTGCCAGCAGCGCGCCCACAGTTTTGGGGGTTAATTCACCCCTCCACTTT.

This chain joins TRBV27 and TRBJ2-7; the D gene is possibly TRBD1 (6 bases). Trimming stripped 5 bases from V and 6 bases from J, with 14 bases between. The CDR3 is made up of 13 amino acids. Germline-derived CDR1 and CDR2 are MNHEY and SMNVEV (reference sequence). CDR3 protein: CASSRTENREQYF. The CDR3 DNA reads as TGTGCCAGCAGTAGGACAGAGAACCGCGAGCAGTACTTC.

The CDR3 DNA reads as TGTGCCACCAGCAGAGATTCCGGCAATACGCAGTATTTT. This encodes CATSRDSGNTQYF. J is TRBJ2-3 and V is TRBV15; D is unresolved. CDR3 length equals 13 residues. The V gene's germline CDR1 is LNHNV and CDR2 YYDKDF (reference sequence). Trimming took off 0 bases at V and 7 bases at J, with 8 bases between the two ends. The full variable domain, completed using reference TRBV15 and TRBJ2-3, is DAMVIQNPRYQVTQFGKPVTLSCSQTLNHNVMYWYQQKSSQAPKLLFHYYDKDFNNEADTPDNFQSRRPNTSFCFLDIRSPGLGDTAMYLCATSRDSGNTQYFGPGTRLTVL.

This clone was seen just once. The rearrangement joins TRBV7-6 to TRBJ2-1; 13 bases match TRBD2. The CDR3 is made up of 17 amino acids. Germline-derived CDR1 and CDR2 are SGHVS and FNYEAQ. Trimming at V came to 0 bases and at J to 4 bases, leaving 3 bases not matched to a gene. The CDR3 protein is CASSLAGGLAGYNEQFF. Written as DNA, the CDR3 is TGTGCCAGCAGCTTAGCCGGGGGACTAGCGGGGTACAATGAGCAGTTCTTC.

This clone was seen more than once but under ten times. The V call is TRBV27, the J call TRBJ2-1, with D tentatively TRBD2 (7 bases). Per the germline V gene, CDR1 is MNHEY and CDR2 is SMNVEV (reference sequence). With 7 bases removed from V and 7 bases from J, the gap between germline ends came to 17 bases. CDR3 length equals 14 residues. CDR3 sequence (DNA): TGTGCCAGCAAGTTGGGGGGGGGCCTAAATGAGCAGTTCTTC. It encodes CASKLGGGLNEQFF.